The 27 T cell receptor beta chains in this list originate from one sample, sequenced in a study of blood T cells in healthy people across ages. For the second PCR, which ran for about 7 to 11 cycles, a sample-barcoded 5' primer and a J-beta primer mix were used. TCRdb independently ran MiXCR on the 5' RACE reads; one entry per CDR3 protein. The sample lists around 800,000 distinct CDR3 sequences, roughly 24% occurring once. The same sample was also used in a study of T cells of mothers and their children.

The sample consisted of blood. These receptors all come from a boy between 5 and 17 years old in good health.

This clonotype was found a few times. The V gene is TRBV29-1, the J gene TRBJ2-5, with D perhaps matching TRBD1 (6 bases). Germline V lookup: CDR1 SQVTM, CDR2 ANQGSEA. The V and J ends lost 4 bases and 5 bases respectively, with 14 bases between them. This CDR3 comprises 13 residues. This CDR3 is CSVGGPPRETQYF. Written as DNA, the CDR3 is TGCAGCGTTGGGGGGCCGCCTCGGGAGACCCAGTACTTC.

This clonotype came up a few times. The V call is TRBV5-1, the J call TRBJ2-7; no clear D. This CDR3 has 14 residues. Trimming took off 4 bases at V and 7 bases at J, with 18 bases between the two ends. CDR1 and CDR2 from the germline V gene are SGHRS and YFSETQ. As DNA, the CDR3 is TGCGCCAGCAGCCCCCTTTCCCCACGAAGGGAGCAGTACTTC. Translating gives CASSPLSPRREQYF.

The CDR3 sequence: CSARDSGGGETQYF. In DNA form, the CDR3 reads TGCAGTGCTAGAGATTCCGGGGGGGGAGAGACCCAGTACTTC. The genes are TRBV20-1 and TRBJ2-5; 8 nucleotides align to TRBD2. CDR3 size: 14 residues. Trimming took 0 bases from V and 4 from J; bases not matched to a gene: 4. CDR1 and CDR2 (germline): DFQATT, SNEGSKA (reference sequence).

This clonotype was counted only a few times. The V call is TRBV7-2, the J call TRBJ2-3; D is unclear. Trimming took off 1 base at V and 0 bases at J, with 14 bases between the two ends. The CDR3 runs 17 residues. Germline-derived CDR1 and CDR2 are SGHTA and FQGNSA. CDR3: CASSLGSRPFSTDTQYF. The DNA of the CDR3 is TGTGCCAGCAGCTTAGGATCTAGGCCCTTCAGCACAGATACGCAGTATTTT. The full variable domain, rest sourced from reference TRBV7-2 and TRBJ2-3, is GAGVSQSPSNKVTEKGKDVELRCDPISGHTALYWYRQSLGQGLEFLIYFQGNSAPDKSGLPSDRFSAERTGGSVSTLTIQRTQQEDSAVYLCASSLGSRPFSTDTQYFGPGTRLTVL.

This clonotype was seen once. The chain carries TRBV5-1 and TRBJ2-1, with D unclear. Trimming took 0 bases from V and 8 from J, leaving 12 bases between them. From germline, CDR1 is SGHRS and CDR2 YFSETQ. CDR3 size: 14 residues. CDR3 region: CASSLEAPWDEQFF. CDR3 coding DNA: TGCGCCAGCAGCTTGGAGGCACCCTGGGATGAGCAGTTCTTC.

The sample holds a few counts of this clonotype. This chain connects TRBV4-1 to TRBJ1-2; no firm D call. V gave up 4 bases and J gave up 2 bases, with 20 bases separating them. CDR1 MGHRA and CDR2 YSYEKL come from the germline V gene. The CDR3 extends over 17 amino acids. CDR3 amino acids: CASSLRRDPPPNYGYTF. CDR3 nucleotide sequence: TGCGCCAGCAGCCTACGTCGCGACCCGCCTCCGAACTATGGCTACACCTTC.

The J gene is TRBJ1-5, the V gene TRBV20-1; the D gene is possibly TRBD1 (5 bases). The V end lost 6 bases, the J end lost 5 bases, and 14 bases lay between the germline ends. The CDR3 spans 13 residues. Germline lookup yields CDR1 DFQATT and CDR2 SNEGSKA (reference sequence). The CDR3 region is CSAGGGADQPQHF. DNA for the CDR3: TGCAGTGCCGGGGGGGGTGCGGATCAGCCCCAGCATTTT.

V usage is TRBV4-2 and J usage is TRBJ2-2; 11 bases fit TRBD2. The CDR3 is 16 amino acids. The V and J ends lost 2 bases and 7 bases, in that order; junction bases with no gene match: 6. Germline-derived CDR1 and CDR2 are LGHNA and YNFKEQ. CDR3 in amino acids: CASSQLAGGPGGELFF. The CDR3 nucleotides read TGTGCCAGCAGCCAACTAGCGGGGGGCCCGGGCGGGGAGCTGTTTTTT.

DNA for the CDR3: TGTGCCAGCAGCAAGGGACAGGGGGCCCTCTACGAGCAGTACTTC. This sequence encodes CASSKGQGALYEQYF. The rearrangement uses TRBV21-1 and TRBJ2-7; the table's D call TRBD1 went unverified against the DNA. TRBV21-1 is a documented pseudogene. This CDR3 comprises 15 residues.

This chain joins TRBV6-5 and TRBJ1-5, with 8 bases identical to TRBD1. Germline V lookup: CDR1 MNHEY, CDR2 SVGAGI. The CDR3 length is 14 residues. V lost 4 bases and J lost 5; bases outside the gene matches: 4. The CDR3 DNA reads as TGTGCCAGCAGTTCAGGGGGCGAGTATCAGCCCCAGCATTTT. Its protein is CASSSGGEYQPQHF.

This clonotype has more than one count but fewer than ten. The J gene is TRBJ2-5, the V gene TRBV20-1; D might be TRBD1 (5 bases). V lost 6 bases to trimming and J lost 3 bases, with 29 bases between them. CDR1 and CDR2 (germline): DFQATT, SNEGSKA (reference sequence). CDR3 size: 18 residues. The CDR3 DNA sequence: TGCAGTGCCAGGGAAGCAGCGAGAGTGGGCCCCAAAGAAGAGACCCAGTACTTC. Translated: CSAREAARVGPKEETQYF.

The rearrangement joins TRBV20-1 to TRBJ1-5, with 8 positions matching TRBD1. Germline V lookup: CDR1 DFQATT, CDR2 SNEGSKA (reference sequence). Trimming at V came to 3 bases and at J to 6 bases, leaving 10 bases not matched to a gene. This CDR3 has 15 residues. The CDR3 loop reads CSARVGQGVFQPQHF. In DNA form, the CDR3 reads TGCAGTGCTAGGGTTGGACAGGGAGTATTTCAGCCCCAGCATTTT.

The V call is TRBV5-1, the J call TRBJ2-3, with D possibly called TRBD1 or TRBD2 (5 bases each). CDR3 length: 16 amino acids. V gave up 4 bases and J gave up 4 bases, with 19 bases separating them. Germline CDR1 reads SGHRS; CDR2 reads YFSETQ. In DNA, the CDR3 is TGCGCCAGCAGCCAACGCTATGGGGGAGACTCAGATACGCAGTATTTT. Residues: CASSQRYGGDSDTQYF.

This clonotype has only a few counts. The chain employs TRBV14 and TRBJ1-1; D is unresolved. There are 15 residues in the CDR3. Germline V lookup: CDR1 SGHDN, CDR2 FVKESK. V lost 4 bases and J 0 bases, leaving 12 bases between the germline ends. CDR3 protein: CASSRTGRMNTEAFF. The CDR3 coding sequence is TGTGCCAGCAGCCGAACTGGGAGGATGAACACTGAAGCTTTCTTT.

In this sample, this clonotype turned up a few times. The rearrangement links TRBV3-1 to TRBJ1-1; possibly TRBD1 for D (5 bases). The CDR3 runs 13 residues. Trimming shortened V by 5 bases and J by 1 base, and 8 bases separated the two germline ends. Per the germline V gene, CDR1 is LGHDT and CDR2 is YNNKEL (reference sequence). The CDR3 sequence is CASSDGGNTEAFF. In nucleotides, the CDR3 is TGTGCCAGCAGCGACGGGGGGAACACTGAAGCTTTCTTT.

This clonotype was seen a handful of times. The CDR3 region is CAISESPGQPRSYTF. CDR3 DNA sequence: TGTGCCATCAGTGAGTCCCCCGGACAGCCGAGGAGCTACACCTTC. V usage is TRBV10-3 and J usage is TRBJ1-2, with D tentatively TRBD1 (6 bases). V lost 0 bases, J lost 9 bases, and 17 bases lay in between. The CDR3 is made up of 15 amino acids. CDR1 and CDR2 from the germline V gene are ENHRY and SYGVKD.

This clonotype was observed a handful of times. The V call is TRBV12-3 or TRBV12-4, the J call TRBJ1-2, with TRBD1 identical over 7 bases. The CDR3 extends over 14 amino acids. Trimming removed 7 bases from V and 5 bases from J; junction bases left unmatched: 10. In DNA, the CDR3 is TGTGCCAGCACCATTCAGGGGGGCGGATATGGCTACACCTTC. Its protein product is CASTIQGGGYGYTF.

This rearrangement joins TRBV5-1 to TRBJ1-2; D not resolved. Germline CDR1 reads SGHRS; CDR2 reads YFSETQ. CDR3 length equals 13 residues. V was trimmed by 5 bases and J by 4 bases, leaving 12 bases between them. The CDR3 DNA reads TGCGCCAGCAGACTGACGGAAATCTATGGCTACACCTTC. It is translated as CASRLTEIYGYTF.

In its sample, this clonotype was seen many times. The rearrangement links TRBV7-2 to TRBJ1-1; the D is unclear. Germline V CDR1 and CDR2: SGHTA, FQGNSA. V was trimmed by 2 bases and J by 0 bases, leaving 1 base between them. The CDR3 totals 12 residues. The chain's CDR3 is CASSLLNTEAFF. Here the CDR3 DNA reads TGTGCCAGCAGCTTACTGAACACTGAAGCTTTCTTT.

The V and J genes are TRBV20-1 and TRBJ2-4; TRBD1 or TRBD2 may be the D gene (6 bases each). V lost 3 bases to trimming and J lost 1 base, with 13 bases between them. The CDR3 extends over 15 amino acids. Germline lookup yields CDR1 DFQATT and CDR2 SNEGSKA (reference sequence). The CDR3, as DNA: TGCAGTGCTAGCGAGGGGGGCCATGCCAAAAACATTCAGTACTTC. Amino acid sequence: CSASEGGHAKNIQYF.

This clonotype was counted ten times or more. The chain carries TRBV9 and TRBJ2-5; D not certain. Trimming took 0 bases from V and 5 from J, leaving 8 bases between them. In germline, CDR1 is SGDLS, CDR2 YYNGEE. The CDR3 has 13 residues. The DNA for the CDR3 is TGTGCCAGCAGCGTAGTGCCTACGGAGACCCAGTACTTC. Its translation is CASSVVPTETQYF.

DNA of the CDR3: TGTGCCAGCAGCTTATATTCCAGTGCTGGAAACACCATATATTTT. Translated, it gives CASSLYSSAGNTIYF. The chain links TRBV7-9 to TRBJ1-3; D is ambiguous. Trimming pared 2 bases from V and 2 bases from J, leaving 10 bases between. The V gene's germline CDR1 is SEHNR and CDR2 FQNEAQ (reference sequence). The CDR3 consists of 15 residues.

This clonotype was counted at least ten times. The genes are TRBV9 and TRBJ2-5, with TRBD2 identical over 8 bases. CDR1 SGDLS and CDR2 YYNGEE come from the germline V gene. The CDR3 has 17 residues. With 4 bases clipped from V and 1 base from J, the junction kept 12 bases outside the gene matches. CDR3 residues: CASSPRGRGGFQETQYF. The DNA for the CDR3 is TGTGCCAGCAGCCCTCGGGGACGGGGGGGTTTCCAAGAGACCCAGTACTTC.

The rearrangement uses TRBV4-2 and TRBJ1-5; TRBD1 might be the D (6 bases). There are 15 residues in the CDR3. Trimming left V 2 bases short and J 2 bases short, with 10 bases between. Germline-derived CDR1 and CDR2 are LGHNA and YNFKEQ. The CDR3 loop is CASSQTAGGNQPQHF. DNA for the CDR3: TGTGCCAGCAGCCAAACAGCAGGGGGCAATCAGCCCCAGCATTTT.

The chain uses TRBV3-1 and TRBJ2-5, with no clear D. The V gene's germline CDR1 is LGHDT and CDR2 YNNKEL (reference sequence). This CDR3 is built from 14 residues. V gave up 4 bases and J gave up 2 bases, with 11 bases separating them. The CDR3 bases are TGTGCCAGCAGCCGGGAACTCATACAAGAGACCCAGTACTTC. Residues: CASSRELIQETQYF.

J is TRBJ2-2 and V is TRBV24-1; TRBD1 aligns across 7 bases. Trimming cost V 2 bases and J 0 bases; bases outside gene matches: 5. CDR1 KGHDR and CDR2 SFDVKD come from the germline V gene. This CDR3 comprises 17 residues. In DNA form, the CDR3 reads TGTGCCACCAGTGATTCTGGACAGGTTCCGAACACCGGGGAGCTGTTTTTT. Protein sequence: CATSDSGQVPNTGELFF.

The V and J genes are TRBV5-1 and TRBJ2-7; 8 bases line up with TRBD2. The junction had 8 bases not matched to a gene; V was cut back by 5 bases and J by 1 base. Per the germline V gene, CDR1 is SGHRS and CDR2 is YFSETQ. This CDR3 spans 15 amino acids. The CDR3 DNA sequence: TGCGCCAGCAGTAAATTAGCGGGGTCTTCCTACGAGCAGTACTTC. Its translation is CASSKLAGSSYEQYF.